The 32 T cell receptor beta chains below come from one sample, sequenced in a study of cytomegalovirus exposure and HLA in healthy donors. The PCR used 60 Vbeta and 13 Jbeta primers. The method was immunoSEQ multiplex PCR; TCRdb's version includes in-frame clones alone and lacks a portion of them. The profile covers around 150,000 clones, with around four fifths appearing a single time and approximately 4.3% taken by the ten largest. The material sequenced was PBMCs. Source of these receptors: a young man in good health.

The rearrangement links TRBV9 to TRBJ2-7; 8 bases fit TRBD1. Germline loops: CDR1 SGDLS, CDR2 YYNGEE. V shed 4 bases, J shed 3 bases, and the junction held 9 bases outside the gene matches. CDR3 length equals 15 residues. CDR3: CASSPRDRLNYEQYF. The CDR3 nucleotides read TGTGCCAGCAGCCCCAGGGACAGGCTCAACTACGAGCAGTACTTC.

The CDR3 nucleotides read TGTGCCAGCAGGGCGGGAGTAGGCAATGAGCAGTTCTTC. Translating gives CASRAGVGNEQFF. The chain has TRBV27 and TRBJ2-1; 7 nucleotides align to TRBD2. CDR1 is MNHEY and CDR2 is SMNVEV in the germline V gene (reference sequence). V lost 6 bases and J lost 6; bases outside the gene matches: 5. This CDR3 has 13 residues.

CDR3 residues: CASSLGPSGNTIYF. The CDR3 DNA reads TGCGCCAGCAGCTTGGGGCCCTCTGGAAACACCATATATTTT. The chain uses TRBV5-1 and TRBJ1-3; D gene ambiguous. This CDR3 is built from 14 residues. V was cut by 0 bases and J by 0 bases, with 4 bases left in between. The germline V gene encodes CDR1 SGHRS and CDR2 YFSETQ. Using reference TRBV5-1 and TRBJ1-3 for the parts outside the CDR3, the full variable domain is KAGVTQTPRYLIKTRGQQVTLSCSPISGHRSVSWYQQTPGQGLQFLFEYFSETQRNKGNFPGRFSGRQFSNSRSEMNVSTLELGDSALYLCASSLGPSGNTIYFGEGSWLTVV.

A few counts support this clone. The rearrangement links TRBV11-3 to TRBJ2-7; tentatively, D is TRBD1 (6 bases). The V end lost 5 bases, the J end lost 7 bases, and 21 bases lay between the germline ends. This CDR3 is 15 amino acids long. Germline CDR1 and CDR2: SGHNT and YENEEA. The CDR3 sequence: CASSKYYTGLGEQYF. The CDR3, as DNA: TGTGCCAGCAGCAAATATTACACAGGGCTGGGGGAGCAGTACTTC.

V gene TRBV13 combines with J gene TRBJ1-2; 9 bases fit TRBD1. This CDR3 spans 17 amino acids. The germline V gene has CDR1 PRHDT and CDR2 FYEKMQ (reference sequence). The junction had 16 bases not matched to a gene; V was cut back by 7 bases and J by 4 bases. Here the CDR3 reads CASNPKKPGQGVYGYTF. CDR3 nucleotide sequence: TGTGCCAGCAACCCAAAGAAACCGGGACAGGGAGTCTATGGCTACACCTTC.

This clone was detected only once. V is TRBV6-4 and J is TRBJ2-1, with 9 bases lining up with TRBD1. The CDR3 totals 16 residues. Losses at the gene ends were 6 bases for V and 4 bases for J; bases not matched to a gene: 10. In germline, CDR1 is MRHNA, CDR2 SNTAGT. The CDR3 loop reads CASSLDPGTGYNEQFF. The CDR3, as DNA: TGTGCCAGCAGCCTTGACCCCGGGACAGGGTACAATGAGCAGTTCTTC.

The J gene is TRBJ2-1, the V gene TRBV28, with D unresolved. The CDR3 is 13 amino acids. Looked up from germline, CDR1 is MDHEN and CDR2 is SYDVKM. Trimming took 2 bases from V and 7 from J, leaving 9 bases between them. The CDR3 DNA reads as TGTGCCAGCAGTTTAATGCAGTCGAATGAGCAGTTCTTC. Translating it yields CASSLMQSNEQFF.

The chain has TRBV5-1 and TRBJ1-1, with D maybe TRBD1 (6 bases). Germline loops: CDR1 SGHRS, CDR2 YFSETQ. This CDR3 spans 17 amino acids. Trimming left V 4 bases short and J 5 bases short, with 24 bases between. CDR3 nucleotide sequence: TGCGCCAGCAGCCCCTGGGGGGGACAATTTCTGCCTACTGAAGCTTTCTTT. This encodes CASSPWGGQFLPTEAFF.

The rearrangement links TRBV7-2 to TRBJ2-3, with a possible D match to TRBD1 (6 bases). In germline, CDR1 is SGHTA, CDR2 FQGNSA. Trimming pared 3 bases from V and 4 bases from J, leaving 8 bases between. There are 13 residues in the CDR3. The CDR3 spells CASSFRGADTQYF. CDR3 DNA: TGTGCCAGCAGCTTCAGGGGTGCAGATACGCAGTATTTT.

V is TRBV5-8 and J is TRBJ2-2; 7 positions match TRBD1. The CDR3 is made up of 16 amino acids. The germline V gene has CDR1 SGHTS and CDR2 YDEGEE. V lost 4 bases and J lost 6; bases outside the gene matches: 12. The CDR3 reads CASSPRQGGYAGELFF. In DNA form, the CDR3 reads TGTGCCAGCAGCCCGCGACAGGGTGGTTACGCCGGGGAGCTGTTTTTT.

The chain recombines TRBV28 with TRBJ1-1; D gene unclear. The CDR3 runs to 14 residues. Germline loops: CDR1 MDHEN, CDR2 SYDVKM. V was shortened by 2 bases and J by 2 bases, with 9 bases between the two germline ends. The CDR3, as DNA: TGTGCCAGCAGTTTAATTCTGAGAAACACTGAAGCTTTCTTT. This translates into CASSLILRNTEAFF.

The chain carries TRBV6-1 and TRBJ2-5; weak D call: TRBD1 (6 bases). The V gene's germline CDR1 is MNHNS and CDR2 SASEGT. V lost 7 bases to trimming and J lost 5 bases, with 14 bases between them. The length of the CDR3 is 13 residues. The CDR3 here is CASKDRSRETQYF. CDR3 nucleotide sequence: TGTGCCAGCAAAGACAGGTCACGGGAGACCCAGTACTTC.

This clone was seen only a few times. The chain recombines TRBV5-1 with TRBJ1-2; D perhaps matches TRBD1 (6 bases). The CDR3 has 13 amino acids. Per the germline V gene, CDR1 is SGHRS and CDR2 is YFSETQ. Trimming left V 0 bases short and J 8 bases short, with 11 bases between. The CDR3 region is CASSLDRVWGYTF. CDR3 coding DNA: TGCGCCAGCAGCTTGGACAGGGTTTGGGGCTACACCTTC.

This clone was observed a handful of times. The gene calls are TRBV9 and TRBJ2-1, with TRBD2 matching 8 bases. After removal of 7 bases from V and 2 bases from J, the junction contained 5 bases not matched to a gene. The CDR3 is made up of 14 amino acids. Germline values: CDR1 SGDLS, CDR2 YYNGEE. CDR3 bases: TGTGCCAGCGGAAAGCGGGAGCCCTACAATGAGCAGTTCTTC. Residues: CASGKREPYNEQFF.

The chain links TRBV29-1 to TRBJ2-7, with a possible D match to TRBD2 (5 bases). CDR1 SQVTM and CDR2 ANQGSEA come from the germline V gene. The CDR3 consists of 14 residues. The V gene lost 4 bases and the J gene lost 3 bases, with 16 bases spanning the gap. The CDR3 here is CSVGTAQDYYEQYF. The CDR3 DNA is TGCAGCGTTGGGACTGCACAAGACTACTACGAGCAGTACTTC.

This chain joins TRBV19 and TRBJ1-3; TRBD1 might be the D (6 bases). Between the trimmed V and J ends, which lost 1 base and 5 bases, there was a span of 15 bases. Germline assignment: CDR1 LNHDA and CDR2 SQIVND (reference sequence). The CDR3 is 16 residues long. The CDR3 protein is CASSIGAGTYRNTIYF. CDR3 in DNA: TGTGCCAGTAGTATAGGAGCCGGGACATATAGAAACACCATATATTTT.

The chain joins TRBV6-4 to TRBJ2-1; 10 bases are shared with TRBD2. CDR3 length: 14 amino acids. The V and J ends lost 7 bases and 12 bases, in that order; junction bases with no gene match: 12. The germline CDR1 and CDR2 sequences are MRHNA and SNTAGT. The CDR3 bases are TGTGCCAGCACCCGGACTAGCGGAGTATCCCCGCAGTTCTTC. Its protein is CASTRTSGVSPQFF.

The chain recombines TRBV7-2 with TRBJ2-7; TRBD2 matches at 7 bases. V was pared by 3 bases and J by 4 bases, with 3 bases of the junction left unmatched. Germline CDR1 is SGHTA and CDR2 is FQGNSA. The CDR3 extends over 13 amino acids. The CDR3 protein is CASSFGGGYEQYF. The CDR3 DNA reads TGTGCCAGCAGCTTTGGGGGGGGTTACGAGCAGTACTTC. The entire variable domain, with the rest obtained from reference TRBV7-2 and TRBJ2-7, is as follows: GAGVSQSPSNKVTEKGKDVELRCDPISGHTALYWYRQSLGQGLEFLIYFQGNSAPDKSGLPSDRFSAERTGGSVSTLTIQRTQQEDSAVYLCASSFGGGYEQYFGPGTRLTVT.

The CDR3 coding sequence is TGTGCCAGCAGCCGGCGGGGGGGCGACTATGGCTACACCTTC. It codes for CASSRRGGDYGYTF. The rearrangement joins TRBV11-3 to TRBJ1-2, with D perhaps TRBD1 (6 bases). This CDR3 region has 14 residues. V was shortened by 5 bases and J by 3 bases, with 13 bases between the two germline ends. Germline CDR1 SGHNT, CDR2 YENEEA.

This chain joins TRBV5-6 and TRBJ2-1; weak D call: TRBD1 (6 bases). V lost 2 bases and J lost 8, with 11 bases in between. CDR1 SGHDT and CDR2 YYEEEE come from the germline V gene. This CDR3 has 13 amino acids. In DNA form, the CDR3 reads TGTGCCAGCAGCTTCGGGACACTGGATGAGCAGTTCTTC. As protein: CASSFGTLDEQFF. The entire variable domain, with the rest obtained from reference TRBV5-6 and TRBJ2-1, is as follows: DAGVTQSPTHLIKTRGQQVTLRCSPKSGHDTVSWYQQALGQGPQFIFQYYEEEERQRGNFPDRFSGHQFPNYSSELNVNALLLGDSALYLCASSFGTLDEQFFGPGTRLTVL.

The chain employs TRBV5-1 and TRBJ2-7; 7 nucleotides align to TRBD1. The germline V gene encodes CDR1 SGHRS and CDR2 YFSETQ. V was pared by 0 bases and J by 10 bases, with 13 bases of the junction left unmatched. The CDR3 is 15 amino acids. CDR3 residues: CASSLENRAGGFQYF. CDR3 coding DNA: TGCGCCAGCAGCTTGGAGAATAGGGCAGGGGGTTTTCAGTACTTC. The variable domain in full, completed from reference TRBV5-1 and TRBJ2-7, reads KAGVTQTPRYLIKTRGQQVTLSCSPISGHRSVSWYQQTPGQGLQFLFEYFSETQRNKGNFPGRFSGRQFSNSRSEMNVSTLELGDSALYLCASSLENRAGGFQYFGPGTRLTVT.

The chain combines TRBV5-8 with TRBJ2-7; 10 bases fit TRBD2. Looked up from germline, CDR1 is SGHTS and CDR2 is YDEGEE. The trim removed 1 base at V and 1 base at J, leaving 2 bases unmatched. This CDR3 has 15 residues. CDR3 DNA sequence: TGTGCCAGCAGCTTGTTAGCGGGAGGATCCTACGAGCAGTACTTC. Protein sequence: CASSLLAGGSYEQYF.

The chain joins TRBV9 to TRBJ1-5, with 10 bases that match TRBD1. V was pared by 5 bases and J by 4 bases, with 6 bases of the junction left unmatched. This CDR3 spans 15 amino acids. Germline lookup yields CDR1 SGDLS and CDR2 YYNGEE. The CDR3 is CASSPGDRGNQPQHF. CDR3 sequence (DNA): TGTGCCAGCAGTCCAGGGGACAGGGGAAATCAGCCCCAGCATTTT.

This clone was counted a few times. This rearrangement joins TRBV6-6 to TRBJ1-5, with TRBD1 identical over 9 bases. CDR1 is MNHNY, CDR2 SVGAGI, per germline (reference sequence). The CDR3 runs 15 residues. After removal of 2 bases from V and 2 bases from J, the junction contained 1 base not matched to a gene. The CDR3 sequence: CASSYRDRGNQPQHF. The CDR3 nucleotides are TGTGCCAGCAGTTACCGGGACAGGGGCAATCAGCCCCAGCATTTT.

This clone was counted between two and nine times. V usage is TRBV7-6 and J usage is TRBJ2-3; 10 nucleotides align to TRBD2. This CDR3 has 16 amino acids. Losses at the gene ends were 4 bases for V and 4 bases for J; bases not matched to a gene: 8. From germline, CDR1 is SGHVS and CDR2 FNYEAQ. The CDR3 here is CASSWGRTSGSDTQYF. In nucleotides, the CDR3 is TGTGCCAGCAGCTGGGGCCGGACTAGCGGTTCAGATACGCAGTATTTT.

The rearrangement joins TRBV28 to TRBJ1-5, with a tentative D call TRBD1 (5 bases). The CDR3 extends over 12 amino acids. V lost 6 bases, J lost 7 bases, and 10 bases lay in between. CDR1 and CDR2 from the germline V gene are MDHEN and SYDVKM. The CDR3 region is CASRGGGQPQHF. CDR3 in DNA: TGTGCCAGCAGGGGGGGAGGACAGCCCCAGCATTTT.

The CDR3 DNA is TGTGCCAGCAGCACAAGTGGAGATACGCAGTATTTT. Residues: CASSTSGDTQYF. The rearrangement joins TRBV9 to TRBJ2-3; D remains unclear. The germline V and J ends were trimmed by 4 bases and 5 bases, with 8 bases remaining between them. Germline values: CDR1 SGDLS, CDR2 YYNGEE. The length of the CDR3 is 12 residues.

The J gene is TRBJ2-5, the V gene TRBV29-1; 13 bases fit TRBD2. With 6 bases clipped from V and 5 bases from J, the junction kept 12 bases outside the gene matches. Germline CDR1 SQVTM, CDR2 ANQGSEA. This CDR3 spans 16 amino acids. The CDR3 DNA is TGCAGCGTCCGTCGGACTAGCGGGAGCCTCAGGGAGACCCAGTACTTC. Amino acids: CSVRRTSGSLRETQYF.

The rearrangement uses TRBV14 and TRBJ2-7, with D perhaps matching TRBD1 (6 bases). The ends were cut back, 5 bases at V and 2 bases at J, with 19 bases in the middle. Germline CDR1 is SGHDN and CDR2 is FVKESK. CDR3 length: 16 amino acids. CDR3 in amino acids: CASSFRRATGPYEQYF. CDR3 DNA sequence: TGTGCCAGCAGCTTTAGGAGAGCGACAGGCCCCTACGAGCAGTACTTC.

V gene TRBV6-5 combines with J gene TRBJ2-3; the D is unclear. This CDR3 is built from 13 residues. Germline V gives CDR1 MNHEY, CDR2 SVGAGI. Trimming stripped 4 bases from V and 6 bases from J, with 11 bases between. The CDR3 DNA reads TGTGCCAGCAGTTCCCTGACCGGGGATACGCAGTATTTT. Translated: CASSSLTGDTQYF.

This clone appeared a single time. The chain uses TRBV5-1 and TRBJ2-2; 7 nucleotides match TRBD1. J gave up 4 bases and V 2 bases, and 5 bases lay outside the gene matches. CDR1 is SGHRS, CDR2 YFSETQ, per germline. CDR3 length equals 15 residues. DNA for the CDR3: TGCGCCAGCAGCTTAAGACAGGGTAGCACCGGGGAGCTGTTTTTT. Translating gives CASSLRQGSTGELFF.

The chain has TRBV7-2 and TRBJ2-1, with 9 bases fitting TRBD1. J lost 7 bases, V lost 5 bases, and 3 bases had no gene match. From germline, CDR1 is SGHTA and CDR2 FQGNSA. This CDR3 has 13 amino acids. CDR3 protein: CASSRDRVNEQFF. DNA of the CDR3: TGTGCCAGCAGCCGGGACAGGGTAAATGAGCAGTTCTTC. Complete variable domain (other parts from reference TRBV7-2 and TRBJ2-1): GAGVSQSPSNKVTEKGKDVELRCDPISGHTALYWYRQSLGQGLEFLIYFQGNSAPDKSGLPSDRFSAERTGGSVSTLTIQRTQQEDSAVYLCASSRDRVNEQFFGPGTRLTVL.